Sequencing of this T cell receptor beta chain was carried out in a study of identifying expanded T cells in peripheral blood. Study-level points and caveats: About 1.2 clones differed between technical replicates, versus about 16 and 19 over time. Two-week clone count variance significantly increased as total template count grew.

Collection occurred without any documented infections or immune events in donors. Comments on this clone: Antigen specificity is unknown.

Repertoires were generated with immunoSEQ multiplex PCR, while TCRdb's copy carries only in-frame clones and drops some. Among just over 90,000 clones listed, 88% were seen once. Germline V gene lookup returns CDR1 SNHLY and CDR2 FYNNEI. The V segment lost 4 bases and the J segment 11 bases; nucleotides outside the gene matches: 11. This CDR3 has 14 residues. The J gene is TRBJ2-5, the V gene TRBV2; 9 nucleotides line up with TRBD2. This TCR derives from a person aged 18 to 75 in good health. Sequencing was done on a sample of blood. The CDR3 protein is CASSGERGAREQYF. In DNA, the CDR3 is TGTGCCAGCAGTGGGGAGCGGGGGGCCAGGGAGCAGTACTTC.